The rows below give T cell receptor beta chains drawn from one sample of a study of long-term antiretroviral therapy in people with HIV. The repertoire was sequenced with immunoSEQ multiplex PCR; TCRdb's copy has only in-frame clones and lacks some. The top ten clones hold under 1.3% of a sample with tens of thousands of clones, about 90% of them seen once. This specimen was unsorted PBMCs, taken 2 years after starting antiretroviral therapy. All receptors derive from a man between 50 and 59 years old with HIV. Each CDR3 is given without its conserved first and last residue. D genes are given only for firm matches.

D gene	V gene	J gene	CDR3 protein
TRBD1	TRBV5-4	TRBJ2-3	ASSSGGKVLADTQY
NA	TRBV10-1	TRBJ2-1	ASSDGSTPSYNEQF
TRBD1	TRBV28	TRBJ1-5	ASSRTGASNQPQH
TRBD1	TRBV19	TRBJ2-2	ASSISGGFTGELF
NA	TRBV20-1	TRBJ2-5	SARAQETQY
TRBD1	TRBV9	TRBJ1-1	ASSLTGSEAF
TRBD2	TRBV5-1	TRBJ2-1	ASSWGLAGGSSEQF
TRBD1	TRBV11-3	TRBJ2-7	ASSLTGNEQY
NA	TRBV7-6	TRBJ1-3	ASSLGGNTIY
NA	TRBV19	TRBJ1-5	ASSIGGRDQPQH
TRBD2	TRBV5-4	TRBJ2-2	ASSRRLAGNTGELF
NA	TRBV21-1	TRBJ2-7	ASRGEGRSLEQY
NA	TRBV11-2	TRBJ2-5	ASSLDGSEETQY
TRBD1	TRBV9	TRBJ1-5	ASSVGQGADQPQH
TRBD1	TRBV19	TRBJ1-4	ASSGWDSNEKLF
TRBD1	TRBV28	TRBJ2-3	ASSSPGQGFDTQY
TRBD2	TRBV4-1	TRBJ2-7	ASSQSRGLAGDYEQY
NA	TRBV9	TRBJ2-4	ASSVQGGNAKNIQY
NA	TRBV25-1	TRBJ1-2	ASSGRVQGRYGYT
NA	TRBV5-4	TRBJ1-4	ASSRGDINEKLF
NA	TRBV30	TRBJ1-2	AWSPDRTGCT
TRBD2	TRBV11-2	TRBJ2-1	ASSRPGLAGGNSYNEQF
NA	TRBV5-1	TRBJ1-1	ASSLGPEQPEAF
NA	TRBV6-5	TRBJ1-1	ASSYSPTGFNTEAF
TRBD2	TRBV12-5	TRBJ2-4	ASALSGVAKNIQY
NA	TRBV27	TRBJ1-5	ASSLGLREPQH
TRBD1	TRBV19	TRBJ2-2	ASRSGQGEAGELF
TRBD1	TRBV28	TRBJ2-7	ASSRWGQKTYEQY
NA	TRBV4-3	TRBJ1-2	ASSQDLAGLGGYT
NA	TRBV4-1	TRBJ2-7	ASSPTVGPYEQY
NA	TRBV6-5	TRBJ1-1	ASSQSSYQYTEAF
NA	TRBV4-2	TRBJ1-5	ASSQDSGSGQPQH
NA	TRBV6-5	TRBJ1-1	ASSSTGRGTEAF
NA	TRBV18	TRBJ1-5	ASSQRGGQPQH
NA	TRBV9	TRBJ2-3	ASSVLGQTLGDTQY